The clone carrying this T cell receptor beta chain was seen a handful of times. Its antigen is currently unknown. A multiplex PCR was run with 60 Vbeta primers and 13 Jbeta primers. Original processing notes: There were tens of millions of unique TCR beta chains by a later count, and some 10 million of them were shared. Clones were sequenced by immunoSEQ multiplex PCR, and TCRdb holds only the in-frame ones, with some missing. For V, J and clone size, that table is used; D and trimming come from the DNA. The sample lists some 54,000 clones; 65% to 85% were seen once. This specimen belongs to a study of cytomegalovirus exposure and HLA in healthy donors. The CDR3 sequence is 17 residues long. Looked up from germline, CDR1 is LGHNA and CDR2 is YNFKEQ. The V end lost 0 bases, the J end lost 6 bases, and 21 bases lay between the germline ends. Broader study findings: In an earlier analysis, productive rearrangement rates for most beta V segments clustered near 87% or 30%. The study flagged 150 to 200 TCR beta chains as cytomegalovirus-associated. There were some V segments, including TRBV6-2 and TRBV6-3, excluded as indistinguishable.

This chain uses TRBV4-2 with TRBJ2-7; the D gene is possibly TRBD2 (5 bases). The source is a young man in good health and CMV-seronegative. Sample: PBMCs. CDR3 amino acids: CASSQESTGSGPFEQYF. Written as DNA, the CDR3 is TGTGCCAGCAGCCAAGAATCCACCGGAAGCGGCCCCTTCGAGCAGTACTTC.